The source of this T cell receptor (beta chain) is a study of blood T cell repertoires in COVID-19. About the study: COVID-19 samples, acute and convalescent, were from the United States, Italy and Spain. Nucleic acid was either cDNA or gDNA, and it came from T cells, B-cell-depleted T cells, or PBMCs.

V was shortened by 4 bases and J by 5 bases, with 16 bases between the two germline ends. The CDR3 consists of 15 residues. Per germline, CDR1 SGHDT and CDR2 YYEEEE. In the original workflow: Using reference gene primer amplification, nucleated cell counts were estimated. Clones were sequenced by immunoSEQ multiplex PCR, and TCRdb holds only the in-frame ones, with some missing. The D gene and trimming were derived from the DNA, and the V and J assignments and clone size from that table. The sample has 50,000 to 60,000 clones; around 80% are singletons. This TCR was recovered from a human donor in a cohort sampled during active or convalescent COVID-19. Input material: peripheral blood. This chain joins TRBV5-6 and TRBJ2-1; the D gene is possibly TRBD2 (5 bases). Here the CDR3 reads CASSDGPSSHNEQFF. DNA of the CDR3: TGTGCCAGCAGCGATGGGCCCTCTAGCCACAATGAGCAGTTCTTC.